These 6 T cell receptor beta chains share one sample of origin, sequenced in a study of T cell responses to AZD1222 COVID-19 vaccine (dated by TCRdb to the early 2020s). Libraries were constructed by the immunoSEQ multiplex PCR assay. TCRdb retrieved this table from immuneACCESS and kept in-frame rearrangements only. Not all clones are present; in checked studies, unresolved V genes account for under half, and no reason is known for the remainder. The table for this sample lists some 180,000 clones; approximately 92% of them were counted only once. Jointly, the top ten make up more than 1.5% of the sample. Sample time point, as interpreted from the label and publication: baseline before first vaccination. Sequenced material: peripheral blood, taken on day 0 of AZD1222 vaccination. These receptors came from an adult in good health.

This sequence joins TRBV3-1 (or the pseudogene TRBV3-2) and TRBJ1-2; 10 nucleotides match TRBD1. Germline V gene lookup returns CDR1 LGHDT and CDR2 YNNKEL (reference sequence). Unmatched junction bases numbered 5, after V lost 1 base and J lost 6 bases. CDR3 length: 15 residues. Here the CDR3 reads CASSQAAGTGDGYTF. The CDR3, as DNA: TGTGCCAGCAGCCAAGCCGCCGGGACAGGGGATGGCTACACCTTC.

This chain uses TRBV24-1 with TRBJ2-1, with TRBD2 matching over 7 bases. This CDR3 has 14 amino acids. Trimming took 3 bases from V and 12 from J; bases not matched to a gene: 10. Germline V gene data show CDR1 as KGHDR and CDR2 as SFDVKD. CDR3 in DNA: TGTGCCACCAGTGATGAACCACTAGCGATCGGGCAGTTCTTC. Translation gives CATSDEPLAIGQFF.

The chain links TRBV29-1 to TRBJ1-2; D call uncertain. Trimming took 5 bases from V and 2 from J, leaving 12 bases between them. The germline V gene encodes CDR1 SQVTM and CDR2 ANQGSEA. CDR3 size: 13 residues. In nucleotides, the CDR3 is TGCAGCGTTCGAGGGAGGGCAAACTATGGCTACACCTTC. Translation gives CSVRGRANYGYTF.

The chain combines TRBV7-9 with TRBJ2-1; 9 bases fit TRBD2. Germline CDR1 SEHNR, CDR2 FQNEAQ (reference sequence). Trimming at V came to 4 bases and at J to 8 bases, leaving 21 bases not matched to a gene. The CDR3 spans 19 residues. CDR3 sequence: CASSSVGAGGEGQGDEQFF. The CDR3 nucleotides are TGTGCCAGCAGCTCCGTGGGAGCGGGAGGCGAGGGGCAAGGGGATGAGCAGTTCTTC.

V and J are TRBV9 and TRBJ2-7; D is possibly TRBD1 (8 bases). CDR3 length: 15 residues. From germline, CDR1 is SGDLS and CDR2 YYNGEE. V shed 4 bases and J shed 7 bases, with 21 bases lying between them. CDR3 residues: CASSPHPTGEGEQYF. Here the CDR3 DNA reads TGTGCCAGCAGCCCCCACCCGACAGGGGAGGGGGAGCAGTACTTC.

With respect to this clone: The same CDR3 is also encoded by other DNA sequences in this sample. The J gene is TRBJ1-1, the V gene TRBV12-3 or TRBV12-4, with unresolved D. The CDR3 is 12 amino acids. Trimming pared 6 bases from V and 5 bases from J, leaving 10 bases between. CDR3 protein: CASSLGETEAFF. DNA for the CDR3: TGTGCCAGCAGCTTGGGTGAAACTGAAGCTTTCTTT.